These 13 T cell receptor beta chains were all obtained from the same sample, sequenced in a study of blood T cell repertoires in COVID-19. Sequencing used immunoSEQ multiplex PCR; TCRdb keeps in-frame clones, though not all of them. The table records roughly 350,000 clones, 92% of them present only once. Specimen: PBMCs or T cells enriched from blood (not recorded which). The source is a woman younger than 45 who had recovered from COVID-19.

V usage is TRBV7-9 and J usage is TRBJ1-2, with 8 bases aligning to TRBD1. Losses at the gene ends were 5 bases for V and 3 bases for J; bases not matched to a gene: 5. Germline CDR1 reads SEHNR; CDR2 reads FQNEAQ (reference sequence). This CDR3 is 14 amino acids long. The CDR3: CASSKPGQDYGYTF. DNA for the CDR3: TGTGCCAGCAGCAAGCCGGGACAGGACTATGGCTACACCTTC.

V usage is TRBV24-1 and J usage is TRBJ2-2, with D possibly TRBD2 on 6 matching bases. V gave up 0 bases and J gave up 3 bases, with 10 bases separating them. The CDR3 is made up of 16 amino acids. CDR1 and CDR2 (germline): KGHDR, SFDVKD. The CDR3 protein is CATSDLNGRDTGELFF. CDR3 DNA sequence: TGTGCCACCAGTGATTTGAACGGGAGAGACACCGGGGAGCTGTTTTTT.

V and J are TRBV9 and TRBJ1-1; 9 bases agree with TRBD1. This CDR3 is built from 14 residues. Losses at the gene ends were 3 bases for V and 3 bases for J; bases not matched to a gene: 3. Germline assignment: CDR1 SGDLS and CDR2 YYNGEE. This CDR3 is CASSAGDRDTEAFF. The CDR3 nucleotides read TGTGCCAGCAGCGCCGGGGACAGGGACACTGAAGCTTTCTTT.

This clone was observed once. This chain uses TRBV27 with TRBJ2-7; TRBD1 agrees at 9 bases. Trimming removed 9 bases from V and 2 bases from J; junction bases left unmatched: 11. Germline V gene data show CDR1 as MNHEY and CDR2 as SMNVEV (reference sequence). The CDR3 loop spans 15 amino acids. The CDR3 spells CASFTPGTGPYEQYF. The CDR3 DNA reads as TGTGCCAGTTTCACCCCCGGGACAGGGCCCTACGAGCAGTACTTC.

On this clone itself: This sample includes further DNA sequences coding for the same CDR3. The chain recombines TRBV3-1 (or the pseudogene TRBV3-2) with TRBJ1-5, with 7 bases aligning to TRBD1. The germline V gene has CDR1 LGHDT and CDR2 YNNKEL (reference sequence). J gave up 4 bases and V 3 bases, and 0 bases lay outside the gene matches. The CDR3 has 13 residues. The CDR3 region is CASSQGQNQPQHF. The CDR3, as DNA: TGTGCCAGCAGCCAGGGACAGAATCAGCCCCAGCATTTT.

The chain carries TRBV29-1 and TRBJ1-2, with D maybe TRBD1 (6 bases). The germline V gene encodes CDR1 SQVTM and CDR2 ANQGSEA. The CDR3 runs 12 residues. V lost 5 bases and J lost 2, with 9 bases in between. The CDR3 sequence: CSVQGQNYGYTF. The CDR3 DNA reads TGCAGCGTTCAAGGACAGAACTATGGCTACACCTTC.

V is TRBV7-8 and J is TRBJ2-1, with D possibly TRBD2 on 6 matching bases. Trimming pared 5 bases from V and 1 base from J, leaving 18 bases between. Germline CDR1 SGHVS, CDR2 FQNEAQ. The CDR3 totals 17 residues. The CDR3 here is CASSLRGWGNSYNEQFF. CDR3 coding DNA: TGTGCCAGCAGCCTACGGGGGTGGGGTAATTCCTACAATGAGCAGTTCTTC.

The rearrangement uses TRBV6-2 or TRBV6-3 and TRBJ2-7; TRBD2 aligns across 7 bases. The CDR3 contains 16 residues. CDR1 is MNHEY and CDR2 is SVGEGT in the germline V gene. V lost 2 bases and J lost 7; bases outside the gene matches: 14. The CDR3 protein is CASSYEERGGWGEQYF. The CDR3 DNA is TGTGCCAGCAGTTACGAGGAGCGCGGGGGATGGGGTGAGCAGTACTTC.

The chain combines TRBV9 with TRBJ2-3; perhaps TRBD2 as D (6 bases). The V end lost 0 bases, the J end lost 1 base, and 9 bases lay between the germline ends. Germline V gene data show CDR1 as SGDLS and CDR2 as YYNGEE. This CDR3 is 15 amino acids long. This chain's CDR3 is CASSVGASGTDTQYF. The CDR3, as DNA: TGTGCCAGCAGCGTAGGCGCTAGCGGCACAGATACGCAGTATTTT.

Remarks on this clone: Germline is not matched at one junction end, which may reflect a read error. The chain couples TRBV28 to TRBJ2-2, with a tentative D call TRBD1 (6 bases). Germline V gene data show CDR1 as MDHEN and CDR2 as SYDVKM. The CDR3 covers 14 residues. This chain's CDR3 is CASRLSGVIGELFF. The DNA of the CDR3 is TGTGCCAGCAGATTATCAGGGGTGATCGGGGAGCTGTTTTTT.

The CDR3 loop reads CASSTGLPEAFF. DNA for the CDR3: TGTGCCAGCAGCACAGGGTTGCCTGAAGCTTTCTTT. The chain links TRBV6-5 to TRBJ1-1; possibly TRBD1 for D (6 bases). Between the trimmed V and J ends, which lost 6 bases and 6 bases, there was a span of 11 bases. Looked up from germline, CDR1 is MNHEY and CDR2 is SVGAGI. The length of the CDR3 is 12 residues.

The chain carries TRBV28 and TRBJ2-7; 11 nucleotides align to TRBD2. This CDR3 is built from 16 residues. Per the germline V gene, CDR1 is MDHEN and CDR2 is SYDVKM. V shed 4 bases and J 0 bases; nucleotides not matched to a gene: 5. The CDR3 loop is CASSSPSGGSSYEQYF. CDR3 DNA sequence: TGTGCCAGCAGTTCACCTAGCGGGGGGAGCTCCTACGAGCAGTACTTC.

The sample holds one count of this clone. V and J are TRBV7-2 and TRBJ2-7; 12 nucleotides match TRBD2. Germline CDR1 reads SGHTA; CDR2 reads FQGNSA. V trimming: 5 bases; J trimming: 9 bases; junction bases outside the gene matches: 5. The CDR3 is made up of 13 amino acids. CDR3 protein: CASSAALAGGQYF. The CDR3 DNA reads TGTGCCAGCAGCGCTGCACTAGCGGGGGGGCAGTACTTC.